Below are 9 T cell receptor beta chains sequenced from a single sample in a study of CD8 T cells in Susac syndrome. A quantity of about 0.5 to 1 ug RNA underwent reverse transcription using random hexamers. In TCRdb, the immunoSEQ multiplex PCR reads were re-called with MiXCR into one record per CDR3 protein. The table has about 130,000 distinct CDR3 sequences, about 90% seen once. Sequencing was carried out using CD8+ T cells from PBMCs. The source is a human donor with multiple sclerosis.

J is TRBJ2-1 and V is TRBV4-3; 9 positions match TRBD2. After removal of 3 bases from V and 8 bases from J, the junction contained 23 bases not matched to a gene. Germline values: CDR1 LGHNA, CDR2 YSLEER. The length of the CDR3 is 20 residues. The CDR3 sequence is CASSHTNIGERSGSWDEQFF. CDR3 bases: TGCGCCAGCAGCCATACAAATATAGGGGAGCGTAGCGGGAGTTGGGATGAGCAGTTCTTC.

The chain carries TRBV6-5 and TRBJ1-5; no clear D. CDR1 and CDR2 from the germline V gene are MNHEY and SVGAGI. The length of the CDR3 is 14 residues. The ends were cut back, 5 bases at V and 3 bases at J, with 11 bases in the middle. Written as DNA, the CDR3 is TGTGCCAGCAGTGCCGGTGGAGCCAATCAGCCCCAGCATTTT. Protein product: CASSAGGANQPQHF.

This chain uses TRBV7-2 with TRBJ2-7, with 7 bases that match TRBD2. CDR1 SGHTA and CDR2 FQGNSA come from the germline V gene. The CDR3 length is 12 residues. V trimming: 5 bases; J trimming: 6 bases; junction bases outside the gene matches: 4. The CDR3, as DNA: TGTGCCAGCAGCCCGGGGGGACTCGAGCAGTACTTC. Encoded protein: CASSPGGLEQYF.

This clonotype was found a few times. The chain employs TRBV27 and TRBJ2-7; D ambiguous. Germline V lookup: CDR1 MNHEY, CDR2 SMNVEV (reference sequence). V shed 3 bases and J shed 3 bases, with 6 bases lying between them. The CDR3 contains 12 residues. The CDR3 region has the DNA TGTGCCAGCAGTTTTGGCGGCTACGAGCAGTACTTC. Its protein is CASSFGGYEQYF.

In DNA form, the CDR3 reads TGTGCCAGCAGCTTAGCACAGGGATCCTACGAGCAGTACTTC. Its translation: CASSLAQGSYEQYF. V and J are TRBV11-2 and TRBJ2-7; D is possibly TRBD1 (6 bases). V shed 1 base and J shed 1 base, with 8 bases lying between them. CDR3 size: 14 residues. The germline V gene has CDR1 SGHAT and CDR2 FQNNGV.

The J gene is TRBJ2-2, the V gene TRBV30, with 12 bases that match TRBD2. The CDR3 totals 18 residues. From germline, CDR1 is GTSNPN and CDR2 SVGIG (reference sequence). V lost 6 bases and J lost 6; bases outside the gene matches: 17. CDR3 loop: CACSPTTSGRIKAGELFF. CDR3 DNA: TGTGCCTGCTCCCCCACCACTAGCGGGAGGATAAAGGCCGGGGAGCTGTTTTTT.

This clonotype was detected only a few times. V gene TRBV27 combines with J gene TRBJ2-1; 7 bases line up with TRBD1. With 2 bases clipped from V and 10 bases from J, the junction kept 5 bases outside the gene matches. The CDR3 contains 13 residues. Germline-derived CDR1 and CDR2 are MNHEY and SMNVEV (reference sequence). In DNA, the CDR3 is TGTGCCAGCAGTTTAGACAGGGCTGACGAGCAGTTCTTC. Amino acid sequence: CASSLDRADEQFF.

The chain employs TRBV30 and TRBJ2-2; D perhaps matches TRBD2 (5 bases). This CDR3 is 13 amino acids long. Germline V CDR1 and CDR2: GTSNPN, SVGIG (reference sequence). The V and J ends lost 7 bases and 0 bases respectively, with 9 bases between them. The CDR3 DNA reads as TGTGCCTCTCCGGACTCGAACACCGGGGAGCTGTTTTTT. It specifies CASPDSNTGELFF.

This chain uses TRBV12-5 with TRBJ2-2; D gene ambiguous. Germline loops: CDR1 LGHNT, CDR2 FRNRAP. Trimming removed 2 bases from V and 4 bases from J, with 5 bases in between. The CDR3 extends over 13 amino acids. CDR3 region: CASGLTSTGELFF. For the CDR3, the DNA is TGTGCTAGTGGTTTGACCAGCACCGGGGAGCTGTTTTTT. Filled out from reference TRBV12-5 and TRBJ2-2, the complete variable domain reads DARVTQTPRHKVTEMGQEVTMRCQPILGHNTVFWYRQTMMQGLELLAYFRNRAPLDDSGMPKDRFSAEMPDATLATLKIQPSEPRDSAVYFCASGLTSTGELFFGEGSRLTVL.